Below, 12 T cell receptor beta chains from the same sample are listed, as sequenced in a study of T cells in localized non-small cell lung cancer. Sequencing used immunoSEQ multiplex PCR; TCRdb keeps in-frame clones, though not all of them. The repertoire includes under 70,000 clones, more than 80% of them detected once, and roughly 5.5% sits in the top ten. This material consisted of peripheral blood, taken before any cancer treatment. The receptors shown here come from a woman between 35 and 70 years old with stage I lung adenocarcinoma.

The V gene is TRBV30, the J gene TRBJ1-6; 9 bases line up with TRBD1. V lost 3 bases and J lost 7; bases outside the gene matches: 4. The germline V gene encodes CDR1 GTSNPN and CDR2 SVGIG (reference sequence). This CDR3 is 14 amino acids long. Written as DNA, the CDR3 is TGTGCCTGGAGCACCGGACAGGGGAATTCACCCCTCCACTTT. Its protein product is CAWSTGQGNSPLHF.

The CDR3 spells CASSLRRGTGGGTETQYF. The CDR3 coding sequence is TGTGCCAGCAGCCTTAGGAGGGGGACAGGGGGAGGAACGGAGACCCAGTACTTC. The gene calls are TRBV7-2 and TRBJ2-5, with 11 bases fitting TRBD1. V lost 5 bases, J lost 5 bases, and 16 bases stayed unmatched. Germline-derived CDR1 and CDR2 are SGHTA and FQGNSA. CDR3 length equals 18 residues.

V gene TRBV9 combines with J gene TRBJ1-6; 7 bases line up with TRBD1. V lost 3 bases to trimming and J lost 4 bases; unmatched junction nucleotides: 7. CDR3 size: 16 residues. Germline CDR1 and CDR2: SGDLS and YYNGEE. The CDR3 loop is CASSGGKGQYNSPLHF. The CDR3 nucleotides read TGTGCCAGCAGCGGGGGGAAGGGACAGTATAATTCACCCCTCCACTTT.

The chain links TRBV30 to TRBJ2-1; D possibly uses TRBD1 or TRBD2 (5 bases each). CDR3 length: 12 amino acids. The germline V gene encodes CDR1 GTSNPN and CDR2 SVGIG (reference sequence). V lost 0 bases to trimming and J lost 9 bases, with 9 bases between them. The CDR3 DNA follows: TGTGCCTGGAGTGTACGGGGCGGTGAGCAGTTCTTC. It is translated as CAWSVRGGEQFF. The whole variable domain, remainder taken from reference TRBV30 and TRBJ2-1, is SQTIHQWPATLVQPVGSPLSLECTVEGTSNPNLYWYRQAAGRGLQLLFYSVGIGQISSEVPQNLSASRPQDRQFILSSKKLLLSDSGFYLCAWSVRGGEQFFGPGTRLTVL.

The chain joins TRBV2 to TRBJ2-6; tentative D call: TRBD1 (5 bases). V lost 7 bases, J lost 1 base, and 11 bases lay in between. Germline loops: CDR1 SNHLY, CDR2 FYNNEI. This CDR3 is 15 amino acids long. CDR3 sequence (DNA): TGTGCCAGCACCCAGGACACATCTGGGGCCAACGTCCTGACTTTC. This sequence encodes CASTQDTSGANVLTF.

This sequence joins TRBV7-9 and TRBJ1-2; 9 nucleotides align to TRBD1. CDR3 length: 15 amino acids. V shed 5 bases and J 3 bases; nucleotides not matched to a gene: 7. Per the germline V gene, CDR1 is SEHNR and CDR2 is FQNEAQ (reference sequence). The CDR3 region is CASSPPTGGDYGYTF. The CDR3 coding sequence is TGTGCCAGCAGCCCCCCTACAGGGGGCGACTATGGCTACACCTTC.

The J gene is TRBJ1-2, the V gene TRBV15, with 9 nucleotides matching TRBD1. This CDR3 comprises 13 residues. Germline V gene data show CDR1 as LNHNV and CDR2 as YYDKDF (reference sequence). V shed 8 bases, J shed 7 bases, and the junction held 8 bases outside the gene matches. The chain's CDR3 is CATGDRAGGGYTF. The DNA of the CDR3 is TGTGCCACCGGGGACAGGGCCGGCGGTGGCTACACCTTC.

This rearrangement joins TRBV18 to TRBJ1-5; 7 bases align to TRBD1. The CDR3 sequence is 16 residues long. Looked up from germline, CDR1 is KGHSH and CDR2 is LQKENI. V gave up 3 bases and J gave up 2 bases; unmatched junction bases: 7. CDR3 residues: CASSPTTGEGNQPQHF. CDR3 DNA: TGTGCCAGCTCACCGACTACAGGGGAGGGCAATCAGCCCCAGCATTTT.

This clone has just one count. The CDR3 loop is CASSFPGHSGNTIYF. As DNA, the CDR3 is TGTGCCAGCAGCTTTCCAGGACACTCTGGAAACACCATATATTTT. V is TRBV7-2 and J is TRBJ1-3; tentative D call: TRBD1 (5 bases). The CDR3 spans 15 residues. Germline CDR1 is SGHTA and CDR2 is FQGNSA. The V gene lost 3 bases and the J gene lost 0 bases, with 9 bases spanning the gap.

This chain links TRBV9 with TRBJ2-3; D is undetermined. CDR1 is SGDLS and CDR2 is YYNGEE in the germline V gene. V lost 0 bases, J lost 4 bases, and 9 bases lay in between. The CDR3 totals 14 residues. The CDR3 is CASSVDAASDTQYF. The CDR3 DNA reads as TGTGCCAGCAGCGTAGACGCGGCTTCAGATACGCAGTATTTT. The full variable domain, rest sourced from reference TRBV9 and TRBJ2-3, is DSGVTQTPKHLITATGQRVTLRCSPRSGDLSVYWYQQSLDQGLQFLIQYYNGEERAKGNILERFSAQQFPDLHSELNLSSLELGDSALYFCASSVDAASDTQYFGPGTRLTVL.

The J gene is TRBJ2-3, the V gene TRBV21-1. TRBV21-1 is recorded as a pseudogene. This CDR3 has 13 amino acids. The CDR3 DNA sequence: TGTGCCAGCAGCAAAAGGTCAGCAGATACGCAGTATTTT. Translation: CASSKRSADTQYF.

This clone was recorded once. The gene calls are TRBV7-2 and TRBJ2-5; D assignment may be TRBD1 or TRBD2 (5 bases each). Trimming removed 0 bases at V and 5 bases at J, with 16 bases between. This CDR3 region has 16 residues. Looked up from germline, CDR1 is SGHTA and CDR2 is FQGNSA. As DNA, the CDR3 is TGTGCCAGCAGCTTAGCTATTGGGGGTGGTAGGGAGACCCAGTACTTC. This encodes CASSLAIGGGRETQYF.